This T cell receptor beta chain was obtained from a study of shared clonotypes between healthy human individuals. Naive CD8 cells comprised CD45RO-negative, CCR7-positively selected cells, excluding terminally differentiated effector memory CD45RA+ cells. CDR1 is MNHEY, CDR2 SVGAGI, per germline. The CDR3 consists of 15 residues. Trimming removed 4 bases at V and 4 bases at J, with 14 bases between. It was at deep level that the assay was run. Methods used by the authors: Sequence data from immunoSEQ were junction-only and lacked quality scores; consequently, filtering differed. Assay: immunoSEQ multiplex PCR; the TCRdb copy retains only in-frame clones and omits some. For V, J and clone size, that table is used; D and trimming come from the DNA. The sample lists about 700,000 clones; around 92% were seen once.

The chain couples TRBV6-5 to TRBJ1-5; the D gene is possibly TRBD1 (5 bases). This receptor was identified in a man under 40 in good health. The sequencing input was naive CD8+ T cells sorted from blood. CDR3 nucleotides: TGTGCCAGCAGTTCCCTAGCAGGGCCGAATCAGCCCCAGCATTTT. Translated: CASSSLAGPNQPQHF.